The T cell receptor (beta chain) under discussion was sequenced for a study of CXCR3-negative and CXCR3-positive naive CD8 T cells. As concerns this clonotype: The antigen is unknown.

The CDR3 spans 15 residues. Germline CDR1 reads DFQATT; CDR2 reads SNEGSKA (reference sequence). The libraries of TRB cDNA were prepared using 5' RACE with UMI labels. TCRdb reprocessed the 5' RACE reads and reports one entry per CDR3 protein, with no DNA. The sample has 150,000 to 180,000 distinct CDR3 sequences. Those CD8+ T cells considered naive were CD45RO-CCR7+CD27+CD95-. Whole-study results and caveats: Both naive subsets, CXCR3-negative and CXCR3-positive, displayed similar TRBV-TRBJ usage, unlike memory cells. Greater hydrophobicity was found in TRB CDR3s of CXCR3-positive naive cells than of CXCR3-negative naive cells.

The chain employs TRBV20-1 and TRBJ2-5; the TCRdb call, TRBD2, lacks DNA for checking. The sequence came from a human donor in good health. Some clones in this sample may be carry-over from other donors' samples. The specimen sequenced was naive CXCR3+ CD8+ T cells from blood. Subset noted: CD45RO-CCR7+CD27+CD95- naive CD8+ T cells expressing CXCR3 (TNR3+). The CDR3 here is CSARDEREGQETQYF.